This T cell receptor (beta chain) was recorded in a study of blood T cell repertoires in COVID-19. Study-level information: The cDNA or gDNA used as material had been derived from T cells, B-cell-depleted T cells, or PBMCs.

Germline CDR1 SNHLY, CDR2 FYNNEI. J was trimmed by 1 base and V by 5 bases; bases with no gene match: 7. The CDR3 covers 15 residues. Original processing notes: Estimates of nucleated cell counts were drawn from the amplification of reference gene primers. Clones were read by immunoSEQ multiplex PCR, and TCRdb kept only the in-frame ones, dropping some. V and J calls and clone size are copied from that table; D and trimming were computed from the DNA. This table has about 100,000 clones, 80% appearing once. The sequencing input was peripheral blood. The V and J genes are TRBV2 and TRBJ1-1, with TRBD1 identical over 7 bases. This sequence was found in a man between 65 and 85 years old with active or convalescent COVID-19. The CDR3 spells CASSIGRGQNTEAFF. In DNA, the CDR3 is TGTGCCAGCAGTATTGGAAGGGGGCAGAACACTGAAGCTTTCTTT.